What follows is one T cell receptor beta chain and its context. What it binds is not known. This specimen comes from a study of CD8 T cell repertoires and HIV-1 epitope variants. The overall study: Each of Twenty-five Gag and Nef epitope peptides stimulated a separate culture. Cultures ran roughly ten days, with IL-2, IL-7 and IL-15 added on days 3 and 7.

The repertoire was sequenced with immunoSEQ multiplex PCR; TCRdb's copy has only in-frame clones and lacks some. The sample has a few thousand clones; over 60% are singletons. Study conclusions and caveats: Six of nine antigen-specific clonotypes appeared cross-reactive to autologous or escape variants.

J lost 4 bases, V lost 7 bases, and 8 bases had no gene match. The CDR3 has 14 amino acids. CDR1 is SEHNR, CDR2 FQNEAQ, per germline (reference sequence). Sequenced input: cultured CD8+ T cells derived from PBMCs. The V gene is TRBV7-9, the J gene TRBJ2-7; 9 bases agree with TRBD1. This receptor was taken from a male donor with HIV. The CDR3 region has the DNA TGTGCCAGCAACCCGGGACAGGGACCTTACGAGCAGTACTTC. The encoded protein is CASNPGQGPYEQYF.